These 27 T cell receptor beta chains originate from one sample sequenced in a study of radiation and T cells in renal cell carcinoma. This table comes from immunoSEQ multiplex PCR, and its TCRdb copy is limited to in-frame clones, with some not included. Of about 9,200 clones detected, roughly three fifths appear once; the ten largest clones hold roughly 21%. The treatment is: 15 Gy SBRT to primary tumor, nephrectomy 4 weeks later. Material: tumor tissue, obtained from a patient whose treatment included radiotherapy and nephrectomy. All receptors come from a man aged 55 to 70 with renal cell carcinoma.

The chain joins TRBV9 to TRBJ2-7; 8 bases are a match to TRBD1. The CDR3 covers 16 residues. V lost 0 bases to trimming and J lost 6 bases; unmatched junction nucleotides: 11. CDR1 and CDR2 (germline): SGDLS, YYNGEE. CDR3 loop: CASSVVPGGQGGEQYF. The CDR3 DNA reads TGTGCCAGCAGCGTAGTCCCGGGTGGACAGGGCGGCGAGCAGTACTTC.

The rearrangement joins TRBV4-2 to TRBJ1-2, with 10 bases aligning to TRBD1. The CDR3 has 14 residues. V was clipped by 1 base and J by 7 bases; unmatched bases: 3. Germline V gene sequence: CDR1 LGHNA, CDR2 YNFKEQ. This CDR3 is CASSQAGQGSGYTF. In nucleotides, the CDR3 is TGTGCCAGCAGCCAAGCGGGACAGGGGAGTGGCTACACCTTC.

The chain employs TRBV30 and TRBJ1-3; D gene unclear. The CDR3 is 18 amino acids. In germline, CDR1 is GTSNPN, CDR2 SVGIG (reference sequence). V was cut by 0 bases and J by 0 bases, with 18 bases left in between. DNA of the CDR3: TGTGCCTGGAGTGTACGCAGGCTTGAAACCCACTCTGGAAACACCATATATTTT. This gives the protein CAWSVRRLETHSGNTIYF. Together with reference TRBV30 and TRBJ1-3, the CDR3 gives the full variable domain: SQTIHQWPATLVQPVGSPLSLECTVEGTSNPNLYWYRQAAGRGLQLLFYSVGIGQISSEVPQNLSASRPQDRQFILSSKKLLLSDSGFYLCAWSVRRLETHSGNTIYFGEGSWLTVV.

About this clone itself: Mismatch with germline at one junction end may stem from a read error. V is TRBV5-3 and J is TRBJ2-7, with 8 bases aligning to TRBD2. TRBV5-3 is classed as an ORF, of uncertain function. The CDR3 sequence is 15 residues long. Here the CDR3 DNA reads TGTGCCAGCAGCTTCCGGAGCGGGAGCTCCTACGAGCAGTACTTC. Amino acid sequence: CASSFRSGSSYEQYF.

The CDR3: CASSDGDANTGELFF. As DNA, the CDR3 is TGTGCCAGCAGTGACGGGGACGCGAACACCGGGGAGCTGTTTTTT. The genes are TRBV6-4 and TRBJ2-2; TRBD1 or TRBD2 may be the D gene (5 bases each). The CDR3 runs 15 residues. The germline V and J ends were trimmed by 2 bases and 0 bases, with 7 bases remaining between them. CDR1 is MRHNA and CDR2 is SNTAGT in the germline V gene.

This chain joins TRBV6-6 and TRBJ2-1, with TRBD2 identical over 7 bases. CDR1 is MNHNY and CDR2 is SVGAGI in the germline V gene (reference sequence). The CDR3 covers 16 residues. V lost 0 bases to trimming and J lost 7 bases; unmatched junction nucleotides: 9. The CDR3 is CASSYSNRLAKNEQFF. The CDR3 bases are TGTGCCAGCAGTTACTCGAACCGACTAGCTAAGAATGAGCAGTTCTTC.

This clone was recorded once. The chain's CDR3 is CASRAAGDGTGELFF. The CDR3 DNA follows: TGCGCCAGCCGTGCAGCGGGAGATGGCACCGGGGAGCTGTTTTTT. This chain joins TRBV5-1 and TRBJ2-2; 8 bases are a match to TRBD2. The germline V gene encodes CDR1 SGHRS and CDR2 YFSETQ. Germline trimming cut 7 bases from V and 4 bases from J; bases unmatched to any gene: 9. The CDR3 loop spans 15 amino acids. The whole variable domain, filled in from reference TRBV5-1 and TRBJ2-2, reads KAGVTQTPRYLIKTRGQQVTLSCSPISGHRSVSWYQQTPGQGLQFLFEYFSETQRNKGNFPGRFSGRQFSNSRSEMNVSTLELGDSALYLCASRAAGDGTGELFFGEGSRLTVL.

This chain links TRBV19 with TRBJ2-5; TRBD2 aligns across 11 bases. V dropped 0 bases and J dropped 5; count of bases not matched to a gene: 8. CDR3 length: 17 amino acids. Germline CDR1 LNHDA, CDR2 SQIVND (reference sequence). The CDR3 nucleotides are TGTGCCAGTAGTATAGACCCCTCTAGCGGGAGGTCTGAGACCCAGTACTTC. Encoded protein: CASSIDPSSGRSETQYF.

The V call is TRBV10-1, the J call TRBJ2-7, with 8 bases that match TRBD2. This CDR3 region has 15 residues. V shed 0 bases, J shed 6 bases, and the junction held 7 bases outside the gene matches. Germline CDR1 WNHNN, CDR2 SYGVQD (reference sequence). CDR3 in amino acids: CASSESRPGGGEQYF. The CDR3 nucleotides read TGCGCCAGCAGTGAGTCGCGACCGGGAGGGGGCGAGCAGTACTTC.

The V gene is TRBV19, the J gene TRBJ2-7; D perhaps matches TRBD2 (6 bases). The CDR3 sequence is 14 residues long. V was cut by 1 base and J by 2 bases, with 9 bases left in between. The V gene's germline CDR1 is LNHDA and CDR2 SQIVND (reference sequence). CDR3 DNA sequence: TGTGCCAGTAGTATAGGGGGGGACGCCTACGAGCAGTACTTC. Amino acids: CASSIGGDAYEQYF. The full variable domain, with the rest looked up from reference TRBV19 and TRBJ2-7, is DGGITQSPKYLFRKEGQNVTLSCEQNLNHDAMYWYRQDPGQGLRLIYYSQIVNDFQKGDIAEGYSVSREKKESFPLTVTSAQKNPTAFYLCASSIGGDAYEQYFGPGTRLTVT.

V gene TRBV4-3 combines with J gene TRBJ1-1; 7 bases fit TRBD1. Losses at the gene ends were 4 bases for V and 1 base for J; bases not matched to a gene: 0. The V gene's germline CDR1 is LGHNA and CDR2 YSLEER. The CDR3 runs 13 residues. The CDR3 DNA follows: TGCGCCAGCAGCCGGGACAGGAACACTGAAGCTTTCTTT. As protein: CASSRDRNTEAFF.

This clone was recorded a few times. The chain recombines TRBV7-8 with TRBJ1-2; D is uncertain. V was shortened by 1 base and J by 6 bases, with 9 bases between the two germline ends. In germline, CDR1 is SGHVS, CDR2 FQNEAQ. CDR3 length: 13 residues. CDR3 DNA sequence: TGTGCCAGCAGCTTAGGCGGGCACGATGGCTACACCTTC. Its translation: CASSLGGHDGYTF.

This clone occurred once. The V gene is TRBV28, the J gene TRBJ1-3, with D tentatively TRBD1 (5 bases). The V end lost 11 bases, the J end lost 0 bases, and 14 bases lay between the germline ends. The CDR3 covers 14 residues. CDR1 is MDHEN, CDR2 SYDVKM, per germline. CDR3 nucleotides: TGTGCCGCCTACGCAGGGAGCTCTGGAAACACCATATATTTT. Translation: CAAYAGSSGNTIYF.

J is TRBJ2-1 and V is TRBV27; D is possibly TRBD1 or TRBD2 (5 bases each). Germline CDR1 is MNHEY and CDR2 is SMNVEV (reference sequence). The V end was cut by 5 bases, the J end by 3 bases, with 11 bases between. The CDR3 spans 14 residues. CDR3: CASSKGAGYNEQFF. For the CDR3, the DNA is TGTGCCAGCAGTAAAGGGGCGGGCTACAATGAGCAGTTCTTC.

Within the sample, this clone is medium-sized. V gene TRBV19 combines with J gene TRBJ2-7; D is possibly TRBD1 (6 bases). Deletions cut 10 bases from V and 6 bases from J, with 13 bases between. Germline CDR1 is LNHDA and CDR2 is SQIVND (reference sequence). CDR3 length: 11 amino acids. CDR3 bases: TGTGCCACGGCGACAGGCTCCGAGCAGTACTTC. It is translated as CATATGSEQYF. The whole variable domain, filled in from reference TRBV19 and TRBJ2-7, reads DGGITQSPKYLFRKEGQNVTLSCEQNLNHDAMYWYRQDPGQGLRLIYYSQIVNDFQKGDIAEGYSVSREKKESFPLTVTSAQKNPTAFYLCATATGSEQYFGPGTRLTVT.

The CDR3 region has the DNA TGTGCCAGCAGTTCGACAGCTAACTATGGCTACACCTTC. This codes for CASSSTANYGYTF. V usage is TRBV6-1 and J usage is TRBJ1-2; D perhaps matches TRBD1 (5 bases). Germline V CDR1 and CDR2: MNHNS, SASEGT. CDR3 length: 13 amino acids. V was pared by 5 bases and J by 0 bases, with 7 bases between.

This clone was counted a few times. The CDR3, as DNA: TGTGCCAGCAGCTTAGATAGGAGAGAAGCTTTCTTT. Translating it yields CASSLDRREAFF. The chain joins TRBV7-8 to TRBJ1-1, with D hard to call. The germline V gene has CDR1 SGHVS and CDR2 FQNEAQ. V was shortened by 1 base and J by 8 bases, with 8 bases between the two germline ends. CDR3 size: 12 residues.

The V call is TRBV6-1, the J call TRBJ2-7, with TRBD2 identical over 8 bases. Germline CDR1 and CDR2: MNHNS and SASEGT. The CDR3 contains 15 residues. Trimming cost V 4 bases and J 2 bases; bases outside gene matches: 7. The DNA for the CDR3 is TGTGCCAGCAGTGTCAGCGGGAGCGGTGCCTACGAGCAGTACTTC. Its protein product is CASSVSGSGAYEQYF.

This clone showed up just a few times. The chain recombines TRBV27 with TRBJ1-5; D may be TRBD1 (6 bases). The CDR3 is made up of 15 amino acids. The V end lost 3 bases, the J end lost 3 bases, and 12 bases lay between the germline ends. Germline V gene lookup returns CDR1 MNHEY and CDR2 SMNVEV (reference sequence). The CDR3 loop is CASSLGGQTNQPQHF. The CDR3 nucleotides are TGTGCCAGCAGTTTGGGAGGACAGACCAATCAGCCCCAGCATTTT.

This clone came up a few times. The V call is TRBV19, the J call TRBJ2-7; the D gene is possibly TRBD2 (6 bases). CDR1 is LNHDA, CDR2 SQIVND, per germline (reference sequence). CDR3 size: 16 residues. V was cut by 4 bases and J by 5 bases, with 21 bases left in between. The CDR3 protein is CASSSPGTPTENEQYF. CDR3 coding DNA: TGTGCCAGTAGTAGCCCCGGGACTCCGACTGAGAACGAGCAGTACTTC.

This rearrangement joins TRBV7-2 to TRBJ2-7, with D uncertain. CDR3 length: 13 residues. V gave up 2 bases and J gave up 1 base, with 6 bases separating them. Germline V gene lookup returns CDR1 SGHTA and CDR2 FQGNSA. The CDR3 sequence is CASSLSASYEQYF. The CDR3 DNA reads TGTGCCAGCAGCTTATCAGCGTCCTACGAGCAGTACTTC.

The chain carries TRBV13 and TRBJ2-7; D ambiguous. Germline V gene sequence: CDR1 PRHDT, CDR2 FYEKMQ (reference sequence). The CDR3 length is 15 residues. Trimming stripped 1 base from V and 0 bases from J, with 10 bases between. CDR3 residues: CASSLVGLSSYEQYF. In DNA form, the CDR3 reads TGTGCCAGCAGCTTAGTAGGGTTGAGCTCCTACGAGCAGTACTTC. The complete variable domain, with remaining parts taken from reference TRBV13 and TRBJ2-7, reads AAGVIQSPRHLIKEKRETATLKCYPIPRHDTVYWYQQGPGQDPQFLISFYEKMQSDKGSIPDRFSAQQFSDYHSELNMSSLELGDSALYFCASSLVGLSSYEQYFGPGTRLTVT.

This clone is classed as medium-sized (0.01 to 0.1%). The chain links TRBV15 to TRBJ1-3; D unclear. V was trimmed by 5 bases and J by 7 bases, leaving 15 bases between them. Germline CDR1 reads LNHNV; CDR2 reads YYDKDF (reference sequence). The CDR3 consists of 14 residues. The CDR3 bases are TGTGCCACCAGCTCTAGGACCGGGAGCAACACCATATATTTT. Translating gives CATSSRTGSNTIYF. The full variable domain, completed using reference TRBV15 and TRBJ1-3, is DAMVIQNPRYQVTQFGKPVTLSCSQTLNHNVMYWYQQKSSQAPKLLFHYYDKDFNNEADTPDNFQSRRPNTSFCFLDIRSPGLGDTAMYLCATSSRTGSNTIYFGEGSWLTVV.

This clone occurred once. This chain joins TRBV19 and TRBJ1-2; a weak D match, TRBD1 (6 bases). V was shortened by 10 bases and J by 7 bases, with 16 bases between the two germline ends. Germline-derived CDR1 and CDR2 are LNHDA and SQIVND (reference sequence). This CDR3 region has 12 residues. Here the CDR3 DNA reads TGTGCCACTCAACAGGGCCGGGTTGGCTACACCTTC. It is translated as CATQQGRVGYTF.

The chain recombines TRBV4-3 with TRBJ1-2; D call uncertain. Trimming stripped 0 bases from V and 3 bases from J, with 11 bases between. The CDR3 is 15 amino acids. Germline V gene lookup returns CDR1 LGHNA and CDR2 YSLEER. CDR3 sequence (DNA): TGCGCCAGCAGCCAAGATAATACAGCTGACTATGGCTACACCTTC. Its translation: CASSQDNTADYGYTF.

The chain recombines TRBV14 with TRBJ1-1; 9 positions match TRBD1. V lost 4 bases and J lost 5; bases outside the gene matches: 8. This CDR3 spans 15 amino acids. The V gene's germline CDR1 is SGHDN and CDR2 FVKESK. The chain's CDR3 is CASSLETGGWTEAFF. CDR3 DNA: TGTGCCAGCAGCCTCGAGACAGGGGGTTGGACTGAAGCTTTCTTT.

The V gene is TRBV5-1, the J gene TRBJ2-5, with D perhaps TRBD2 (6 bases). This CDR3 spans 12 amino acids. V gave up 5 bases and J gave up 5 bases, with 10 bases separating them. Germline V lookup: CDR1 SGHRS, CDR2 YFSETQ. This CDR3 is CASSVEGETQYF. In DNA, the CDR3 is TGCGCCAGCAGTGTGGAGGGGGAGACCCAGTACTTC.